This T cell receptor (beta chain) was sequenced during a study of blood T cell repertoires in COVID-19. Study-level information: Sites across the United States, Italy and Spain contributed samples from acute and convalescent COVID-19. PBMCs, B-cell-depleted T cells, or T cells provided the cDNA or gDNA that made up the material.

Per the authors' pipeline: The authors estimated nucleated cell counts from reference gene primer amplification. Repertoires were generated with immunoSEQ multiplex PCR, while TCRdb's copy carries only in-frame clones and drops some. Clone size and the V and J calls come from that table; the DNA yielded D and trimming. The table lists roughly 280,000 clones, roughly 80% of them singletons. Germline V CDR1 and CDR2: LGHDT, YNNKEL (reference sequence). This CDR3 spans 16 amino acids. Germline trimming cut 0 bases from V and 2 bases from J; bases unmatched to any gene: 5. This TCR was sampled from a man aged 55-75 years with acute or convalescent COVID-19. This chain uses TRBV3-1 (or the pseudogene TRBV3-2) with TRBJ2-5; 8 bases are shared with TRBD2. The sample was peripheral blood. The CDR3 DNA reads as TGTGCCAGCAGCCAAGAATCCCCGGGAGGGCAAGAGACCCAGTACTTC. It codes for CASSQESPGGQETQYF.